The 11 T cell receptor beta chains reported below all come from one sample, sequenced in a study of human T cells and chemical hapten exposure. Time point reported: patch test 1, 2 weeks after DPC sensitization. Treatment defined: therapeutic diphenylcyclopropenone sensitization with weekly scalp DPC. TCRdb reanalysed the RACE reads using MiXCR and keeps one entry per CDR3 protein. The data show about 49,000 distinct CDR3 sequences, 9.3% seen once. The source material was whole blood, sampled in connection with sensitization to the hapten diphenylcyclopropenone (DPC). The receptors were sampled from a woman in her fifties or sixties with alopecia areata. Some clones in this sample may be carry-over from other donors' samples.

The sample holds many counts of this clonotype. V gene TRBV2 combines with J gene TRBJ2-2; no clear D. Trimming took 2 bases from V and 0 from J, leaving 16 bases between them. This CDR3 has 18 residues. Germline V gene data show CDR1 as SNHLY and CDR2 as FYNNEI. CDR3 sequence: CASSETAGPPPNTGELFF. Here the CDR3 DNA reads TGTGCCAGCAGTGAAACGGCCGGACCCCCTCCGAACACCGGGGAGCTGTTTTTT.

This clonotype was seen repeatedly, ten times or more. The chain is built from TRBV5-6 and TRBJ2-1, with TRBD2 identical over 7 bases. Germline CDR1 is SGHDT and CDR2 is YYEEEE. This CDR3 contains 13 residues. Losses at the gene ends were 0 bases for V and 15 bases for J; bases not matched to a gene: 9. The chain's CDR3 is CASSLVGGSGAFF. The CDR3 nucleotides read TGTGCCAGCAGCTTGGTTGGCGGGAGTGGCGCGTTCTTC.

This clonotype was seen a handful of times. The chain is built from TRBV3-1 and TRBJ1-6, with 9 nucleotides matching TRBD1. From germline, CDR1 is LGHDT and CDR2 YNNKEL (reference sequence). This CDR3 has 15 residues. V trimming: 6 bases; J trimming: 9 bases; junction bases outside the gene matches: 9. CDR3 nucleotide sequence: TGTGCCAGCAGACAAAAGGGGACAGGGACTTCACCCCTCCACTTT. Residues: CASRQKGTGTSPLHF. Full variable domain (outside the CDR3, taken from reference TRBV3-1 and TRBJ1-6): DTAVSQTPKYLVTQMGNDKSIKCEQNLGHDTMYWYKQDSKKFLKIMFSYNNKELIINETVPNRFSPKSPDKAHLNLHINSLELGDSAVYFCASRQKGTGTSPLHFGNGTRLTVT.

This clonotype was recorded at least ten times. V and J are TRBV5-1 and TRBJ2-3; 8 nucleotides align to TRBD2. The CDR3 totals 17 residues. Looked up from germline, CDR1 is SGHRS and CDR2 is YFSETQ. With V trimmed by 1 base and J by 4 bases, 11 bases remained unmatched. Here the CDR3 reads CASSLRVGGRTSDTQYF. Here the CDR3 DNA reads TGCGCCAGCAGCTTGAGGGTCGGCGGGAGGACCTCAGATACGCAGTATTTT. Full variable domain (outside the CDR3, taken from reference TRBV5-1 and TRBJ2-3): KAGVTQTPRYLIKTRGQQVTLSCSPISGHRSVSWYQQTPGQGLQFLFEYFSETQRNKGNFPGRFSGRQFSNSRSEMNVSTLELGDSALYLCASSLRVGGRTSDTQYFGPGTRLTVL.

This clonotype was seen at least ten times. V is TRBV5-1 and J is TRBJ1-4, with D hard to call. CDR1 and CDR2 (germline): SGHRS, YFSETQ. CDR3 size: 14 residues. Trimming took off 4 bases at V and 8 bases at J, with 15 bases between the two ends. This CDR3 reads CASSPGIPQEKLFF. The CDR3 DNA sequence: TGCGCCAGCAGCCCCGGGATCCCCCAAGAAAAACTGTTTTTT.

The V and J genes are TRBV5-5 and TRBJ1-1; TRBD1 matches at 8 bases. This CDR3 has 13 residues. In germline, CDR1 is SGHKS, CDR2 YYEKEE (reference sequence). V shed 4 bases, J shed 4 bases, and the junction held 3 bases outside the gene matches. Written as DNA, the CDR3 is TGTGCCAGCAGCCAGGGGGCGGCCACTGAAGCTTTCTTT. Its translation: CASSQGAATEAFF.

The V and J genes are TRBV20-1 and TRBJ1-2; D uncertain. Looked up from germline, CDR1 is DFQATT and CDR2 is SNEGSKA (reference sequence). V was cut by 0 bases and J by 1 base, with 12 bases left in between. CDR3 length: 15 residues. The CDR3 loop reads CSARDRGSGNYGYTF. For the CDR3, the DNA is TGCAGTGCTAGAGATCGCGGTTCCGGTAACTATGGCTACACCTTC.

This clonotype appeared many times. In nucleotides, the CDR3 is TGTGCCAGCAGCCGTACCGAGACGGGAGTCAGAGAGACCCAGTACTTC. This sequence encodes CASSRTETGVRETQYF. This chain joins TRBV12-3 or TRBV12-4 and TRBJ2-5; tentative D call: TRBD2 (6 bases). This CDR3 has 16 residues. The V and J ends lost 6 bases and 4 bases respectively, with 21 bases between them.

This clonotype was detected ten times or more. This chain joins TRBV9 and TRBJ2-1; D might be TRBD1 or TRBD2, each matching 6 bases. V was pared by 5 bases and J by 0 bases, with 12 bases between. CDR1 is SGDLS and CDR2 is YYNGEE in the germline V gene. This CDR3 comprises 15 residues. The CDR3 coding sequence is TGTGCCAGCAGTACCGGGGGCCTCTCCTACAATGAGCAGTTCTTC. It encodes CASSTGGLSYNEQFF.

Many counts were recorded for this clonotype. The rearrangement joins TRBV19 to TRBJ1-2; 8 bases line up with TRBD1. This CDR3 region has 15 residues. Germline CDR1 reads LNHDA; CDR2 reads SQIVND (reference sequence). Unmatched junction bases numbered 9, after V lost 5 bases and J lost 4 bases. Here the CDR3 reads CASSPWTGTFYGYTF. The CDR3 nucleotides are TGTGCCAGTAGTCCTTGGACAGGGACTTTCTATGGCTACACCTTC.

This clonotype was counted at least ten times. CDR3 amino acids: CASSFANQETQYF. In nucleotides, the CDR3 is TGTGCCAGCAGCTTCGCCAATCAAGAGACCCAGTACTTC. The rearrangement links TRBV7-8 to TRBJ2-5; no firm D call. The germline gives CDR1 SGHVS, CDR2 FQNEAQ. CDR3 length: 13 residues. The V gene lost 3 bases and the J gene lost 2 bases, with 7 bases spanning the gap.